This T cell receptor beta chain was found in a study of cytomegalovirus exposure and HLA in healthy donors. The overall study: Early released data had about 85 million unique TCRs, all coming from HLA-typed donors.

Comment on this clone: Its antigen is as yet unknown.

PCR primers comprised 60 Vbeta and 13 Jbeta primers. The protocol was immunoSEQ multiplex PCR, while the TCRdb copy is restricted to in-frame clones and leaves out a portion. The sample shows more than 85,000 clones, 60% to 80% of them seen only once. V gave up 8 bases and J gave up 3 bases, with 13 bases separating them. Germline CDR1 reads MNHEY; CDR2 reads SVGAGI. The CDR3 is 13 amino acids. Study-level results: It was reported in a later analysis that an Asian-associated ancestry cluster showed fewer N-insertions than the roughly 670-donor mean. A later analysis linked a missense variant in DCLRE1C to the trimming of TCR beta V and J genes. In vitro assays verified that three CMV-associated chains recognized CMV antigens specifically.

J is TRBJ1-1 and V is TRBV6-5; D might be TRBD1 (5 bases). What was sequenced was PBMCs. The TCR originated in a female donor in good health and CMV-seronegative. The CDR3 loop is CASGRVYDTEAFF. The DNA for the CDR3 is TGTGCCAGCGGCAGGGTCTATGACACTGAAGCTTTCTTT.